One and the same sample provided the 18 T cell receptor beta chains below, sequenced in a study of T cells in Graves' hyperthyroidism and ophthalmopathy. Template material for amplifying TCR beta CDR3 regions consisted of RNA transcripts. With the HTBI primer set, the TCR CDR3 went through a first round of RT-PCR. TCRdb passed the multiplex PCR reads through MiXCR, listing each CDR3 protein once. Of 730,000 or so distinct CDR3 sequences in the sample, approximately 18% were seen once. Sequenced sample: blood. These receptors were taken from a woman aged 45-59 years with Graves' hyperthyroidism that later progressed to Graves' ophthalmopathy.

V usage is TRBV7-6 and J usage is TRBJ1-1; D may be TRBD1 (6 bases). Trimming took 5 bases from V and 7 from J, leaving 14 bases between them. This CDR3 has 13 amino acids. Germline-derived CDR1 and CDR2 are SGHVS and FNYEAQ. The CDR3 DNA reads TGTGCCAGCAGCCAGCGACAGGACCGTGAAGCTTTCTTT. This sequence encodes CASSQRQDREAFF.

This clonotype was observed a handful of times. The chain employs TRBV7-8 and TRBJ1-5; no clear D. The CDR3 consists of 16 residues. The germline V gene has CDR1 SGHVS and CDR2 FQNEAQ. Trimming took 1 base from V and 1 from J, leaving 11 bases between them. CDR3 in amino acids: CASSLEGHHSNQPQHF. The DNA for the CDR3 is TGTGCCAGCAGCTTAGAGGGCCACCACAGCAATCAGCCCCAGCATTTT. Looking up the rest from reference TRBV7-8 and TRBJ1-5 gives the full variable domain: GAGVSQSPRYKVAKRGQDVALRCDPISGHVSLFWYQQALGQGPEFLTYFQNEAQLDKSGLPSDRFFAERPEGSVSTLKIQRTQQEDSAVYLCASSLEGHHSNQPQHFGDGTRLSIL.

This clonotype has a count of ten or more. The chain recombines TRBV30 with TRBJ2-7, with a tentative D call TRBD2 (5 bases). V shed 5 bases and J shed 1 base, with 6 bases lying between them. From germline, CDR1 is GTSNPN and CDR2 SVGIG (reference sequence). The CDR3 is 11 amino acids. The CDR3 DNA follows: TGTGCCTGGGGACTTTCCTACGAGCAGTACTTC. Translated: CAWGLSYEQYF.

This clonotype was detected only a few times. J is TRBJ1-2 and V is TRBV5-1, with TRBD1 identical over 7 bases. Germline CDR1 SGHRS, CDR2 YFSETQ. V lost 2 bases and J lost 6; bases outside the gene matches: 4. This CDR3 spans 13 amino acids. The CDR3 DNA is TGCGCCAGCAGCTTTACTACAGGGGATGGCTACACCTTC. It is translated as CASSFTTGDGYTF.

This clonotype was recorded at least ten times. V and J are TRBV20-1 and TRBJ1-5; weak D call: TRBD1 (6 bases). Germline assignment: CDR1 DFQATT and CDR2 SNEGSKA (reference sequence). The CDR3 runs to 14 residues. V dropped 2 bases and J dropped 3 bases, with 11 bases sitting between them. CDR3: CSARRGALNQPQHF. The CDR3 DNA is TGCAGTGCTAGACGGGGGGCACTCAATCAGCCCCAGCATTTT.

This clonotype was observed a handful of times. The CDR3 DNA is TGTGCCAGCAGCCAACCCCGGGACAGGGGGCCCCGCTCTGGAAACACCATATATTTT. Protein product: CASSQPRDRGPRSGNTIYF. This chain uses TRBV3-1 with TRBJ1-3; 12 nucleotides match TRBD1. Germline CDR1 reads LGHDT; CDR2 reads YNNKEL (reference sequence). V was pared by 2 bases and J by 0 bases, with 8 bases of the junction left unmatched. This CDR3 is built from 19 residues.

The genes are TRBV7-2 and TRBJ2-1; D perhaps matches TRBD1 (6 bases). Germline lookup yields CDR1 SGHTA and CDR2 FQGNSA. Trimming shortened V by 5 bases and J by 5 bases, and 19 bases separated the two germline ends. The CDR3 has 16 residues. Here the CDR3 DNA reads TGTGCCAGCAGCCCCGTGAGGGGGAGCGACCACAATGAGCAGTTCTTC. Protein: CASSPVRGSDHNEQFF.

The chain is built from TRBV30 and TRBJ1-3; 7 nucleotides line up with TRBD1. The CDR3 has 15 amino acids. The V segment lost 4 bases and the J segment 0 bases; nucleotides outside the gene matches: 6. Germline V lookup: CDR1 GTSNPN, CDR2 SVGIG (reference sequence). Here the CDR3 DNA reads TGTGCCTGGAACCGGGACAGATTCTCTGGAAACACCATATATTTT. Encoded protein: CAWNRDRFSGNTIYF.

Many counts were recorded for this clonotype. The chain uses TRBV7-9 and TRBJ2-7, with 7 bases that match TRBD1. V lost 0 bases to trimming and J lost 1 base; unmatched junction nucleotides: 12. This CDR3 comprises 18 residues. Germline loops: CDR1 SEHNR, CDR2 FQNEAQ (reference sequence). CDR3 bases: TGTGCCAGCAGCTTAGCGCGGGTGGACAGGTTAGATTCCTACGAGCAGTACTTC. It specifies CASSLARVDRLDSYEQYF.

This chain joins TRBV5-1 and TRBJ2-5; possibly TRBD1 for D (5 bases). From germline, CDR1 is SGHRS and CDR2 YFSETQ. The V end was cut by 1 base, the J end by 5 bases, with 12 bases between. This CDR3 has 14 amino acids. As DNA, the CDR3 is TGCGCCAGCAGCTTGTCGTGGGGCTTGGAGACCCAGTACTTC. Its translation: CASSLSWGLETQYF.

The sample holds many counts of this clonotype. V gene TRBV20-1 combines with J gene TRBJ2-1; 10 bases map to TRBD2. Looked up from germline, CDR1 is DFQATT and CDR2 is SNEGSKA (reference sequence). The J segment lost 1 base and the V segment lost 3 bases, leaving 9 bases of the junction unmatched. The CDR3 has 17 residues. CDR3 DNA sequence: TGCAGTGCTAGCGGCCTAGCGGGGGAATGGTCCTACAATGAGCAGTTCTTC. It translates to CSASGLAGEWSYNEQFF.

The sample holds many counts of this clonotype. The rearrangement links TRBV7-2 to TRBJ1-1; D gene ambiguous. Germline CDR1 reads SGHTA; CDR2 reads FQGNSA. The CDR3 contains 15 residues. Trimming pared 1 base from V and 1 base from J, leaving 10 bases between. The CDR3 region has the DNA TGTGCCAGCAGCTTAGGTCTTTGGGAGAACACTGAAGCTTTCTTT. Protein product: CASSLGLWENTEAFF.

In its sample, this clonotype was seen many times. The chain is built from TRBV11-2 and TRBJ2-1; the match to TRBD1 covers 8 bases. The V segment lost 2 bases and the J segment 6 bases; nucleotides outside the gene matches: 6. The CDR3 is 15 residues long. Germline loops: CDR1 SGHAT, CDR2 FQNNGV. CDR3 residues: CASSLPQGATNEQFF. For the CDR3, the DNA is TGTGCCAGCAGCTTACCGCAGGGGGCGACCAATGAGCAGTTCTTC.

This clonotype was counted many times. V is TRBV7-3 and J is TRBJ2-3, with D tentatively TRBD2 (5 bases). The CDR3 has 16 residues. V was shortened by 0 bases and J by 5 bases, with 15 bases between the two germline ends. CDR1 and CDR2 from the germline V gene are SGHTA and FQGTGA. The CDR3 DNA is TGTGCCAGCAGCTTAACGTGGACGGCAGGAGGAGATACGCAGTATTTT. Translated: CASSLTWTAGGDTQYF.

This clonotype occurred a few times. This chain joins TRBV6-1 and TRBJ1-4, with D uncertain. V dropped 5 bases and J dropped 0 bases, with 7 bases sitting between them. The CDR3 has 14 residues. The germline gives CDR1 MNHNS, CDR2 SASEGT. The CDR3 DNA sequence: TGTGCCAGCAGTACGGGATCAACTAATGAAAAACTGTTTTTT. Translation: CASSTGSTNEKLFF.

This clonotype occurred many times. CDR3 sequence reads: CASSPPPGERVNTEAFF. CDR3 sequence (DNA): TGTGCCAGCAGTCCACCCCCCGGGGAGAGGGTGAACACTGAAGCTTTCTTT. The rearrangement uses TRBV2 and TRBJ1-1; D uncertain. V gave up 5 bases and J gave up 0 bases, with 19 bases separating them. Germline lookup yields CDR1 SNHLY and CDR2 FYNNEI. The CDR3 is 17 residues long.

Note on this clonotype: Germline and junction disagree at one end, which may indicate a read error. This chain connects TRBV6-5 to TRBJ2-2, with a tentative D call TRBD1 (5 bases). The germline CDR1 and CDR2 sequences are MNHEY and SVGAGI. The CDR3 is 16 amino acids. The CDR3 is CAGSYLGPPDTGELFF. The CDR3 DNA follows: TGTGCCGGCAGTTACCTGGGGCCCCCGGACACCGGGGAGCTGTTTTTT.

V usage is TRBV18 and J usage is TRBJ2-5; 8 positions match TRBD1. V was clipped by 1 base and J by 5 bases; unmatched bases: 12. Germline V gene data show CDR1 as KGHSH and CDR2 as LQKENI. The CDR3 loop spans 17 amino acids. The CDR3 region is CASSPLIPGQGQETQYF. CDR3 DNA: TGTGCCAGCTCACCACTTATCCCCGGACAGGGTCAGGAGACCCAGTACTTC.